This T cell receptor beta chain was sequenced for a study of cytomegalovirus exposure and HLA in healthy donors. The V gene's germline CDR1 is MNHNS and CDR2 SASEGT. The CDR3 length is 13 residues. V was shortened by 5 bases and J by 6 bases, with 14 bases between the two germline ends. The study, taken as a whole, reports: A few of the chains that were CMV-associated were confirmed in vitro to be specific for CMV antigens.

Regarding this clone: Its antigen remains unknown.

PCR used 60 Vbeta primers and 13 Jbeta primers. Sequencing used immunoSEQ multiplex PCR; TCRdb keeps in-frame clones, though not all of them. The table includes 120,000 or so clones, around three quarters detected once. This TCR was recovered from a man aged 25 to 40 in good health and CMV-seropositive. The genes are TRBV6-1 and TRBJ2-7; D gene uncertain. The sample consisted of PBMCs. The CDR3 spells CASSYGRRREQYF. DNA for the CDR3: TGTGCCAGCAGTTATGGCAGGCGTCGCGAGCAGTACTTC.